Following are 16 T cell receptor beta chains from one sample sequenced in a study of T cells in Graves' hyperthyroidism and ophthalmopathy. Regions amplified from RNA transcripts were the TCR beta CDR3 regions. HTBI primers were the set used in a first-round RT-PCR of the TCR CDR3. TCRdb processed the multiplex PCR reads anew with MiXCR; each CDR3 protein has one entry. The top ten clones hold about 38% of a sample with about 380,000 distinct CDR3 sequences, about 18% of them seen once. The sample taken for sequencing was blood. These TCRs come from a man younger than 30 with Graves' ophthalmopathy.

This clonotype was observed at least ten times. The rearrangement links TRBV3-1 to TRBJ1-4, with D perhaps TRBD1 (5 bases). The V gene lost 3 bases and the J gene lost 8 bases, with 13 bases spanning the gap. Germline lookup yields CDR1 LGHDT and CDR2 YNNKEL (reference sequence). The CDR3 loop spans 14 amino acids. Here the CDR3 reads CASSHRGPPEKLFF. The CDR3 region has the DNA TGTGCCAGCAGCCACCGGGGCCCTCCGGAAAAACTGTTTTTT.

This clonotype was observed at least ten times. The V call is TRBV7-3, the J call TRBJ2-1; D remains ambiguous. Trimming removed 4 bases at V and 7 bases at J, with 8 bases between. CDR1 is SGHTA and CDR2 is FQGTGA in the germline V gene. The CDR3 spans 12 residues. In nucleotides, the CDR3 is TGTGCCAGCAGCTCGGACGGGAATGAGCAGTTCTTC. The encoded protein is CASSSDGNEQFF. The complete variable domain, with remaining parts taken from reference TRBV7-3 and TRBJ2-1, reads GAGVSQTPSNKVTEKGKYVELRCDPISGHTALYWYRQSLGQGPEFLIYFQGTGAADDSGLPNDRFFAVRPEGSVSTLKIQRTERGDSAVYLCASSSDGNEQFFGPGTRLTVL.

The sample holds many counts of this clonotype. The DNA of the CDR3 is TGTGCCAGCAGCTTGCGGCGGGAAGTGAACACTGAAGCTTTCTTT. This sequence encodes CASSLRREVNTEAFF. V is TRBV5-8 and J is TRBJ1-1; D remains ambiguous. Germline CDR1 and CDR2: SGHTS and YDEGEE. V was pared by 1 base and J by 0 bases, with 10 bases between. CDR3 length equals 15 residues.

This clonotype was detected many times. The J gene is TRBJ1-4, the V gene TRBV2, with D possibly being TRBD1 (6 bases). Germline loops: CDR1 SNHLY, CDR2 FYNNEI. The V and J ends lost 8 bases and 3 bases respectively, with 10 bases between them. The CDR3 has 13 amino acids. CDR3 region: CASCRGANEKLFF. Here the CDR3 DNA reads TGTGCCAGCTGTAGGGGGGCTAATGAAAAACTGTTTTTT.

In its sample, this clonotype was seen many times. The chain is built from TRBV6-4 and TRBJ2-1; 8 nucleotides match TRBD1. The CDR3 contains 16 residues. The germline CDR1 and CDR2 sequences are MRHNA and SNTAGT. The junction had 4 bases not matched to a gene; V was cut back by 0 bases and J by 3 bases. The CDR3 nucleotides are TGTGCCAGCAGTGACTCAGCACAGGGGGGCTACAATGAGCAGTTCTTC. Amino acids: CASSDSAQGGYNEQFF.

There are many counts of this clonotype. The chain joins TRBV5-1 to TRBJ1-5, with TRBD1 as a possible D gene (5 bases). The germline V gene encodes CDR1 SGHRS and CDR2 YFSETQ. V was trimmed by 5 bases and J by 0 bases, leaving 9 bases between them. The CDR3 runs to 14 residues. Written as DNA, the CDR3 is TGCGCCAGCAGGACAGCAGATAGCAATCAGCCCCAGCATTTT. Translation: CASRTADSNQPQHF.

This clonotype was counted only a few times. The chain has TRBV11-3 and TRBJ1-3; 8 nucleotides agree with TRBD1. Per germline, CDR1 SGHNT and CDR2 YENEEA. The V segment lost 7 bases and the J segment 2 bases; nucleotides outside the gene matches: 4. This CDR3 comprises 14 residues. CDR3 region: CASIQDRAGNTIYF. DNA of the CDR3: TGTGCCAGCATCCAGGACAGGGCTGGAAACACCATATATTTT. Filled out from reference TRBV11-3 and TRBJ1-3, the complete variable domain reads EAGVVQSPRYKIIEKKQPVAFWCNPISGHNTLYWYLQNLGQGPELLIRYENEEAVDDSQLPKDRFSAERLKGVDSTLKIQPAELGDSAVYLCASIQDRAGNTIYFGEGSWLTVV.

This clonotype was picked up a small number of times. The chain links TRBV24-1 to TRBJ2-7, with 7 bases fitting TRBD1. The CDR3 extends over 16 amino acids. Trimming cost V 0 bases and J 5 bases; bases outside gene matches: 9. Looked up from germline, CDR1 is KGHDR and CDR2 is SFDVKD. CDR3 nucleotides: TGTGCCACCAGTGATTTGGAGGGGGCGAGGACGGACGAGCAGTACTTC. It specifies CATSDLEGARTDEQYF.

This clonotype was counted a few times. For the CDR3, the DNA is TGCGCCAGCAGCTTGACCGCAGGCTACGAGCAGTACTTC. It yields the protein CASSLTAGYEQYF. The chain is built from TRBV5-1 and TRBJ2-7; no reliable D call. This CDR3 comprises 13 residues. The germline V and J ends were trimmed by 1 base and 3 bases, with 8 bases remaining between them. CDR1 is SGHRS and CDR2 is YFSETQ in the germline V gene.

The chain employs TRBV19 and TRBJ1-1; D uncertain. The length of the CDR3 is 14 residues. The germline V and J ends were trimmed by 7 bases and 0 bases, with 12 bases remaining between them. The germline V gene has CDR1 LNHDA and CDR2 SQIVND (reference sequence). CDR3 nucleotide sequence: TGTGCCAGTATTGGTGGGGTAATGAACACTGAAGCTTTCTTT. Translated, it gives CASIGGVMNTEAFF.

This clonotype was counted at least ten times. This chain connects TRBV5-1 to TRBJ2-1; D ambiguous. CDR3 size: 13 residues. V lost 0 bases, J lost 7 bases, and 8 bases lay in between. CDR1 and CDR2 from the germline V gene are SGHRS and YFSETQ. The CDR3 DNA sequence: TGCGCCAGCAGCTTGGTACCGATTAATGAGCAGTTCTTC. Translated, it gives CASSLVPINEQFF.

The sample holds a few counts of this clonotype. The chain combines TRBV14 with TRBJ1-1; possible D gene TRBD1, 5 bases. Trimming removed 4 bases at V and 8 bases at J, with 20 bases between. The CDR3 is 15 residues long. The germline V gene has CDR1 SGHDN and CDR2 FVKESK. The CDR3 nucleotides read TGTGCCAGCAGCCCCGGGACCTGGGCGGGAGAAGAAGCTTTCTTT. Translation gives CASSPGTWAGEEAFF.

This sequence joins TRBV6-5 and TRBJ1-2; D not resolved. The germline V and J ends were trimmed by 0 bases and 6 bases, with 2 bases remaining between them. Germline CDR1 is MNHEY and CDR2 is SVGAGI. The CDR3 loop spans 11 amino acids. CDR3 region: CASSYSNGYTF. The CDR3 bases are TGTGCCAGCAGTTACTCGAATGGCTACACCTTC.

This clonotype has at least ten counts. This chain uses TRBV3-1 with TRBJ2-1; D call uncertain. Germline V gene lookup returns CDR1 LGHDT and CDR2 YNNKEL (reference sequence). Trimming pared 0 bases from V and 9 bases from J, leaving 9 bases between. The CDR3 has 13 residues. Here the CDR3 DNA reads TGTGCCAGCAGCCAAGATCGGCCGGGTGAGCAGTTCTTC. Amino acids: CASSQDRPGEQFF.

This rearrangement joins TRBV4-1 to TRBJ1-4; D is unclear. The CDR3 spans 13 residues. With 1 base removed from V and 7 bases from J, the gap between germline ends came to 7 bases. Germline CDR1 reads MGHRA; CDR2 reads YSYEKL. CDR3 protein: CASSQVAGEKLFF. The DNA for the CDR3 is TGCGCCAGCAGCCAAGTCGCGGGTGAAAAACTGTTTTTT.

The rearrangement links TRBV29-1 to TRBJ2-5; TRBD1 agrees at 7 bases. Looked up from germline, CDR1 is SQVTM and CDR2 is ANQGSEA. This CDR3 is 12 amino acids long. The J segment lost 5 bases and the V segment lost 5 bases, leaving 5 bases of the junction unmatched. In DNA, the CDR3 is TGCAGCGTTTTAGGGGGCGCGGAGACCCAGTACTTC. Protein sequence: CSVLGGAETQYF. Full variable domain (missing parts from reference TRBV29-1 and TRBJ2-5): SAVISQKPSRDICQRGTSLTIQCQVDSQVTMMFWYRQQPGQSLTLIATANQGSEATYESGFVIDKFPISRPNLTFSTLTVSNMSPEDSSIYLCSVLGGAETQYFGPGTRLLVL.